This TCR beta chain was retrieved from a study of STAT3 mutations in large granular lymphocyte leukemia. Background on the study: Roughly half the longitudinally sequenced T-LGLL patients had canonical STAT3 mutations. Notes on the study in general: Differing intervals and regimens complicate linking therapy response to clone burden. TCR clonotype switching after therapy occurred in about 30% of the 18 patients. In T-cell large granular lymphocyte leukemia, about half of patients showed multiple immunodominant subclonotypes.

Comment on this clone: Its antigen is as yet unknown.

Assay used: immunoSEQ multiplex PCR; TCRdb lists only in-frame clones, some missing. Of about 2,400 clones in the sample, roughly 70% are singletons; the top ten hold about nine tenths. Germline loops: CDR1 SEHNR, CDR2 FQNEAQ (reference sequence). Trimming stripped 1 base from V and 6 bases from J, with 7 bases between. The CDR3 runs to 13 residues. Sequencing input: peripheral blood mononuclear cells. This TCR was recovered from a woman aged 50 to 60 with T-cell large granular lymphocyte leukemia. Some clones in this sample may be carry-over from other donors' samples. The chain links TRBV7-9 to TRBJ2-1; unclear D gene. The CDR3 here is CASSLEARNEQFF. For the CDR3, the DNA is TGTGCCAGCAGCTTAGAGGCCCGCAATGAGCAGTTCTTC.